The clone carrying this TCR beta chain occurred once. Its antigen is currently unknown. The data belong to a study of cytomegalovirus exposure and HLA in healthy donors. Study conclusions and caveats: According to a subsequent analysis, TCR clusters identified in the first cohort showed a tendency to co-occur across the approximately 120 validation repertoires. The majority of TCR sequences were rare, yet some public TCRs appeared in many donors. The study recorded 164 TCR beta chains that were cytomegalovirus-associated.

Using immunoSEQ multiplex PCR, the repertoire was profiled, and TCRdb retains in-frame clones only, with some absent. The table lists 200,000 to 250,000 clones, over 70% of them singletons. V trimming: 0 bases; J trimming: 15 bases; junction bases outside the gene matches: 2. The germline V gene encodes CDR1 SGHNT and CDR2 YYREEE (reference sequence). The CDR3 runs 11 residues. The sequencing sample was made of PBMCs. The sequence was collected from a woman in her twenties or thirties in good health and CMV-seropositive. J is TRBJ2-1 and V is TRBV5-4; 8 nucleotides line up with TRBD2. The CDR3 DNA follows: TGTGCCAGCAGCTTGGGCGGGAGGCCGTTCTTC. Encoded protein: CASSLGGRPFF.